A single T cell receptor (beta chain) is shown here with its context. Source study methods: Amplification with reference gene primers provided the estimates of nucleated cell counts. Clones were sequenced by immunoSEQ multiplex PCR, and TCRdb holds only the in-frame ones, with some missing. The V and J calls and clone size come from that table; D and trimming were worked out from the DNA. The table has about 180,000 clones, about 81% seen once. This specimen belongs to a study of blood T cell repertoires in COVID-19. Study background: Acute and convalescent COVID-19 samples came from the United States, Italy and Spain. T cells, B-cell-depleted T cells, or PBMCs supplied cDNA or gDNA.

The CDR3 is 16 residues long. The V gene end was trimmed by 2 bases and the J gene end by 5 bases; junction bases not matched to a gene: 6. Germline CDR1 and CDR2: SGHDT and YYEEEE. Material: peripheral blood. The sequence derives from a woman over 75 with COVID-19, enrolled during active disease. This sequence joins TRBV5-6 and TRBJ2-2; 10 bases align to TRBD2. CDR3 loop: CASSFLAGVQTGELFF. The CDR3 nucleotides read TGTGCCAGCAGCTTTCTAGCGGGAGTTCAAACCGGGGAGCTGTTTTTT.